One T cell receptor beta chain is described in this entry. The antigen is undetermined. This sample was taken from a study of T cell responses to AZD1222 COVID-19 vaccine. Sequencing was performed with immunoSEQ multiplex PCR; in TCRdb, only in-frame clones are kept and a portion is missing. The sample lists 70,000 to 90,000 clones; more than 75% were seen once. V dropped 3 bases and J dropped 4; count of bases not matched to a gene: 9. The CDR3 is 14 amino acids. The germline CDR1 and CDR2 sequences are DFQATT and SNEGSKA (reference sequence). Whole-study findings and limits: Among AZD1222 vaccinees, only 5 to 7 were seropositive at baseline.

The starting material was peripheral blood, obtained on day 0 of AZD1222 vaccination. The TCR sequence derives from an adult in good health. The rearrangement uses TRBV20-1 and TRBJ2-7; TRBD1 matches at 7 bases. CDR3 loop: CSASLTGQPYEQYF. Here the CDR3 DNA reads TGCAGTGCTAGTCTTACGGGACAGCCATACGAGCAGTACTTC.